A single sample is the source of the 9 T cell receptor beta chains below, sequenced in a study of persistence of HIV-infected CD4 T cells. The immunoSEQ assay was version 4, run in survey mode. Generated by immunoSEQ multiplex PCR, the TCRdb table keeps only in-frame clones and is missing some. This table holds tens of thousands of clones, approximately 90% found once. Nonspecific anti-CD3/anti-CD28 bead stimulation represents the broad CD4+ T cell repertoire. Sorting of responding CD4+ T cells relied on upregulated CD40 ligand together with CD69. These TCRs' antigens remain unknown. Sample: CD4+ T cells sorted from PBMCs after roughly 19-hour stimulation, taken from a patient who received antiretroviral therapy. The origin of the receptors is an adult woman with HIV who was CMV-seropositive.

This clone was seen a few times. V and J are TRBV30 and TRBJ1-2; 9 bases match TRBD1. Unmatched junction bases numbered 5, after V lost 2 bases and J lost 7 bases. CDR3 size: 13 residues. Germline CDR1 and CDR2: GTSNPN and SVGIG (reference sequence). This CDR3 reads CAWSPGQGSGYTF. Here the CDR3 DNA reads TGTGCCTGGAGTCCGGGACAGGGAAGTGGCTACACCTTC.

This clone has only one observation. The CDR3 DNA reads as TGTGCCAGCTCCACCACGGCAGGGGAATATGGCTACACCTTC. Translation: CASSTTAGEYGYTF. The genes are TRBV18 and TRBJ1-2, with D perhaps TRBD1 (6 bases). The CDR3 has 14 residues. Germline CDR1 and CDR2: KGHSH and LQKENI. The V end lost 6 bases, the J end lost 5 bases, and 16 bases lay between the germline ends. Filled out from reference TRBV18 and TRBJ1-2, the complete variable domain reads NAGVMQNPRHLVRRRGQEARLRCSPMKGHSHVYWYRQLPEEGLKFMVYLQKENIIDESGMPKERFSAEFPKEGPSILRIQQVVRGDSAAYFCASSTTAGEYGYTFGSGTRLTVV.

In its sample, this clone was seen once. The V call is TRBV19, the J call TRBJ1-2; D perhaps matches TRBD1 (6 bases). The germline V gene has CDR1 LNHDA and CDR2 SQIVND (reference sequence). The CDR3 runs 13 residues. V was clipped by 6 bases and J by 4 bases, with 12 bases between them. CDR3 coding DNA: TGTGCCAGTAGGGTTGTGGACAGCTATGGCTACACCTTC. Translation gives CASRVVDSYGYTF.

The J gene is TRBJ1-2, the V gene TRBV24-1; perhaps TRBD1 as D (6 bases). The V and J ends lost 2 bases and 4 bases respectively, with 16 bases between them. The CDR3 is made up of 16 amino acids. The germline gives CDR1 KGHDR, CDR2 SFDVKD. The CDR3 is CATSDSGTLSTYGYTF. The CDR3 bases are TGTGCCACCAGTGATTCCGGGACACTGTCCACCTATGGCTACACCTTC.

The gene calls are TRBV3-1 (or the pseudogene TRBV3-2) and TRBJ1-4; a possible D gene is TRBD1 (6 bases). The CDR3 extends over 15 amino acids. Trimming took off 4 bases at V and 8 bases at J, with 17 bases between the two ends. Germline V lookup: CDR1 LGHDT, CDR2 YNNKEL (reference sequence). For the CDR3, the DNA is TGTGCCAGCAGCCCACGGGGGGGGGCCAGCGAAAAACTGTTTTTT. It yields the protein CASSPRGGASEKLFF.

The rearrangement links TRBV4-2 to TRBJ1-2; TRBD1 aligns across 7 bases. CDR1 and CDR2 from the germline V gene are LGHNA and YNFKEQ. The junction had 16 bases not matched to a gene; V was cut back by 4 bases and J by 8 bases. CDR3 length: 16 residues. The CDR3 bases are TGTGCCAGCAGCCGAACCCGCGGGAAGGGGGCGGAAGGCTACACCTTC. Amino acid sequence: CASSRTRGKGAEGYTF.

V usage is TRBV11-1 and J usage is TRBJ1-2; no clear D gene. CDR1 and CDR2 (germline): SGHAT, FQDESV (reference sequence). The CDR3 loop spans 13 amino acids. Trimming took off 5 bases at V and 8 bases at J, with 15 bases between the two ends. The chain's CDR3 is CASSPDHGRGYTF. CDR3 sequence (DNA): TGTGCCAGCAGCCCAGATCACGGGCGGGGCTACACCTTC.

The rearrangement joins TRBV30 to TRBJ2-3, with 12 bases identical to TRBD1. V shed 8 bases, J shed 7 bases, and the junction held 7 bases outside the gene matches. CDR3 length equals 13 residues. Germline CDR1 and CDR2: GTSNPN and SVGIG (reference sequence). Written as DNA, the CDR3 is TGTGCCCTGGGGACAGGGGGCTCGAATACGCAGTATTTT. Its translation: CALGTGGSNTQYF. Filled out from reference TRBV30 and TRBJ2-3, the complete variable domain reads SQTIHQWPATLVQPVGSPLSLECTVEGTSNPNLYWYRQAAGRGLQLLFYSVGIGQISSEVPQNLSASRPQDRQFILSSKKLLLSDSGFYLCALGTGGSNTQYFGPGTRLTVL.

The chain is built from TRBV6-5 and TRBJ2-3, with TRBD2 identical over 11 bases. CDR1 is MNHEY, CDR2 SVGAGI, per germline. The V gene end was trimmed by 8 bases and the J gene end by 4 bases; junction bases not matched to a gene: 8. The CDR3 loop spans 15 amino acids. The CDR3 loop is CASCSGGDGADTQYF. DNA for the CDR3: TGTGCCAGCTGTAGCGGGGGGGATGGCGCAGATACGCAGTATTTT.